A single sample is the source of the 22 T cell receptor beta chains below, sequenced in a study of relationships among human T cell subsets. TCR alpha and beta CDR3s were amplified from mRNA by semiquantitative ARM-PCR. Tagged nested gene-specific primers were used first, then communal superprimers amplified exponentially. TCRdb re-analysed the multiplex PCR reads in MiXCR, keeping a single row per CDR3 protein. The sample carries fewer than 3,500 distinct CDR3 sequences, just under 85% recorded once. Material: total T cells sorted from blood. The receptor set was obtained from a man between 35 and 55 years old in good health.

The CDR3 region has the DNA TGTGCCAGCAGCTTTGACAGGGGGGACACAGATACGCAGTATTTT. Its protein is CASSFDRGDTDTQYF. The chain couples TRBV7-8 to TRBJ2-3; 9 bases map to TRBD1. CDR3 length: 15 residues. The ends lost 3 bases at V and 2 bases at J; junction bases unmatched: 3. Germline values: CDR1 SGHVS, CDR2 FQNEAQ.

CDR3 protein: CSASGDSYEQYF. The DNA of the CDR3 is TGCAGTGCTAGTGGGGACTCCTACGAGCAGTACTTC. V is TRBV20-1 and J is TRBJ2-7; D unresolved. Trimming left V 3 bases short and J 0 bases short, with 6 bases between. Germline V gives CDR1 DFQATT, CDR2 SNEGSKA (reference sequence). This CDR3 contains 12 residues.

To note about this clonotype: The junction shows a germline mismatch at one end, possibly a read error. The gene calls are TRBV6-5 and TRBJ1-2; D call uncertain. This CDR3 is 14 amino acids long. Looked up from germline, CDR1 is MNHEY and CDR2 is SVGAGI. In nucleotides, the CDR3 is TGTGCCAGCAGTTTCGGACGGACGGTAAATGGCTACATCTTC. Protein sequence: CASSFGRTVNGYIF.

The chain has TRBV2 and TRBJ2-3, with 8 bases aligning to TRBD2. The junction had 11 bases not matched to a gene; V was cut back by 4 bases and J by 11 bases. This CDR3 contains 14 residues. The germline gives CDR1 SNHLY, CDR2 FYNNEI. This chain's CDR3 is CASSVHHGLAEQYF. Here the CDR3 DNA reads TGTGCCAGCAGTGTTCACCACGGACTAGCTGAGCAGTATTTT.

This clonotype is a singleton in its sample. This rearrangement joins TRBV11-2 to TRBJ2-7; 7 positions agree with TRBD2. Germline CDR1 SGHAT, CDR2 FQNNGV. Unmatched junction bases numbered 5, after V lost 5 bases and J lost 13 bases. The CDR3 totals 10 residues. The CDR3 bases are TGTGCCAGCAGCAGTAGCGGGCGCTACTTC. It yields the protein CASSSSGRYF. Filled out from reference TRBV11-2 and TRBJ2-7, the complete variable domain reads EAGVAQSPRYKIIEKRQSVAFWCNPISGHATLYWYQQILGQGPKLLIQFQNNGVVDDSQLPKDRFSAERLKGVDSTLKIQPAKLEDSAVYLCASSSSGRYFGPGTRLTVT.

The chain combines TRBV11-2 with TRBJ2-7, with 11 bases identical to TRBD1. The CDR3 contains 15 residues. Looked up from germline, CDR1 is SGHAT and CDR2 is FQNNGV. V dropped 3 bases and J dropped 1; count of bases not matched to a gene: 2. This CDR3 reads CASSFGTGGSYEQYF. In DNA form, the CDR3 reads TGTGCCAGCAGCTTCGGGACAGGGGGATCCTACGAGCAGTACTTC.

The chain recombines TRBV25-1 with TRBJ2-7; no reliable D call. Trimming stripped 0 bases from V and 7 bases from J, with 4 bases between. Per the germline V gene, CDR1 is MGHDK and CDR2 is SYGVNS. This CDR3 contains 11 residues. This CDR3 is CASSEYREQYF. CDR3 DNA sequence: TGTGCCAGCAGTGAATATAGGGAGCAGTACTTC.

The V gene is TRBV28, the J gene TRBJ2-7; D gene uncertain. CDR3 size: 11 residues. Germline V gene data show CDR1 as MDHEN and CDR2 as SYDVKM. Trimming left V 4 bases short and J 3 bases short, with 4 bases between. The CDR3 region is CASSSRYEQYF. DNA for the CDR3: TGTGCCAGCAGTTCACGCTACGAGCAGTACTTC. The full variable domain, in which reference TRBV28 and TRBJ2-7 provide the parts outside the CDR3, is DVKVTQSSRYLVKRTGEKVFLECVQDMDHENMFWYRQDPGLGLRLIYFSYDVKMKEKGDIPEGYSVSREKKERFSLILESASTNQTSMYLCASSSRYEQYFGPGTRLTVT.

The V call is TRBV4-1, the J call TRBJ2-1, with 10 bases that match TRBD2. The CDR3 covers 17 residues. The germline V gene has CDR1 MGHRA and CDR2 YSYEKL. Losses at the gene ends were 1 base for V and 9 bases for J; bases not matched to a gene: 12. CDR3 coding DNA: TGCGCCAGCAGCCAAGCAATCGTAGCGGGGGGCCGTGGTGAGCAGTTCTTC. Translated, it gives CASSQAIVAGGRGEQFF.

V usage is TRBV28 and J usage is TRBJ1-2; D gene unclear. The CDR3 totals 13 residues. Germline V CDR1 and CDR2: MDHEN, SYDVKM. Trimming stripped 6 bases from V and 5 bases from J, with 13 bases between. The CDR3, as DNA: TGTGCCAGCAGGGGCGGGATTAGGTATGGCTACACCTTC. It encodes CASRGGIRYGYTF.

Regarding this clonotype: A much bigger clone sits one base away, suggesting this may be a read error. This CDR3 is missing its conserved last phenylalanine or tryptophan, likely due to a read error. J is TRBJ1-2 and V is TRBV20-1; D is possibly TRBD1 (5 bases). CDR3 length: 13 amino acids. Germline CDR1 is DFQATT and CDR2 is SNEGSKA (reference sequence). The V end lost 7 bases, the J end lost 0 bases, and 12 bases lay between the germline ends. In DNA form, the CDR3 reads TGCAGTGTCCCCGAGGGGACTAACTATGGCTACACCCTC. This sequence encodes CSVPEGTNYGYTL.

This clonotype came up a few times. The V and J genes are TRBV11-2 and TRBJ2-5; D gene ambiguous. V was clipped by 5 bases and J by 4 bases, with 5 bases between them. The CDR3 spans 11 residues. Germline values: CDR1 SGHAT, CDR2 FQNNGV. The CDR3 region is CASSPRETQYF. The CDR3 DNA is TGTGCCAGCAGCCCCAGAGAGACCCAGTACTTC.

The chain uses TRBV5-1 and TRBJ2-3; TRBD2 might be the D (6 bases). Trimming pared 4 bases from V and 4 bases from J, leaving 19 bases between. CDR1 is SGHRS and CDR2 is YFSETQ in the germline V gene. The CDR3 is made up of 16 amino acids. CDR3 in amino acids: CASSPRVIAAPDTQYF. The DNA of the CDR3 is TGCGCCAGCAGCCCCAGGGTGATAGCGGCTCCAGATACGCAGTATTTT.

The chain employs TRBV11-2 and TRBJ1-5, with 11 positions matching TRBD1. This CDR3 has 15 residues. V lost 6 bases to trimming and J lost 4 bases; unmatched junction nucleotides: 5. The germline gives CDR1 SGHAT, CDR2 FQNNGV. CDR3 in DNA: TGTGCCAGCAGGAAGGGGGACAGGGGGAATCAGCCCCAGCATTTT. This encodes CASRKGDRGNQPQHF.

This rearrangement joins TRBV20-1 to TRBJ2-7; no clear D. Trimming took 2 bases from V and 2 from J, leaving 10 bases between them. In germline, CDR1 is DFQATT, CDR2 SNEGSKA (reference sequence). The CDR3 extends over 13 amino acids. CDR3 bases: TGCAGTGCTAGACCTATAGGAGCCTACGAGCAGTACTTC. Amino acid sequence: CSARPIGAYEQYF.

This clonotype counts as hyperexpanded. V is TRBV11-2 and J is TRBJ1-5; D is perhaps TRBD1 (6 bases). The V and J ends lost 5 bases and 4 bases respectively, with 9 bases between them. CDR3 length equals 13 residues. Per the germline V gene, CDR1 is SGHAT and CDR2 is FQNNGV. The CDR3 sequence is CASSTGTNQPQHF. The CDR3 region has the DNA TGTGCCAGCAGCACAGGGACGAATCAGCCCCAGCATTTT.

V usage is TRBV12-3 or TRBV12-4 and J usage is TRBJ1-4; tentative D call: TRBD1 (5 bases). The V end was cut by 2 bases, the J end by 7 bases, with 8 bases between. This CDR3 is built from 13 residues. The CDR3 protein is CASSLKGSEKLFF. CDR3 DNA: TGTGCCAGCAGTTTAAAGGGGAGTGAAAAACTGTTTTTT.

The rearrangement joins TRBV11-2 to TRBJ1-3; D is perhaps TRBD1 (5 bases). Trimming removed 1 base at V and 7 bases at J, with 11 bases between. Germline V CDR1 and CDR2: SGHAT, FQNNGV. The CDR3 runs 14 residues. CDR3 sequence (DNA): TGTGCCAGCAGCTTAGTCGGACATTCGAACACCATATATTTT. This translates into CASSLVGHSNTIYF.

In its sample, this clonotype was seen once. J is TRBJ1-1 and V is TRBV19; D unclear. This CDR3 is built from 13 residues. Trimming took off 5 bases at V and 5 bases at J, with 12 bases between the two ends. Germline CDR1 is LNHDA and CDR2 is SQIVND (reference sequence). The CDR3 sequence is CASSSGPGTEAFF. CDR3 in DNA: TGTGCCAGTAGTTCCGGACCGGGGACTGAAGCTTTCTTT.

This clonotype was found a few times. The chain links TRBV28 to TRBJ1-1; TRBD1 matches 7 bases. This CDR3 region has 14 residues. CDR1 MDHEN and CDR2 SYDVKM come from the germline V gene. Germline trimming cut 4 bases from V and 1 base from J; bases unmatched to any gene: 3. The CDR3 here is CASSSTGTNTEAFF. CDR3 coding DNA: TGTGCCAGCAGTTCGACAGGGACGAACACTGAAGCTTTCTTT. Full variable domain (remainder filled in from reference TRBV28 and TRBJ1-1): DVKVTQSSRYLVKRTGEKVFLECVQDMDHENMFWYRQDPGLGLRLIYFSYDVKMKEKGDIPEGYSVSREKKERFSLILESASTNQTSMYLCASSSTGTNTEAFFGQGTRLTVV.

This clonotype was counted between two and nine times. The chain has TRBV5-1 and TRBJ2-1; TRBD1 aligns across 9 bases. This CDR3 has 13 residues. V dropped 3 bases and J dropped 9; count of bases not matched to a gene: 4. CDR1 and CDR2 (germline): SGHRS, YFSETQ. The CDR3 sequence is CASSWTGAGEQFF. The CDR3 DNA reads as TGCGCCAGCAGCTGGACAGGGGCCGGTGAGCAGTTCTTC.

This clonotype showed up just a few times. This chain joins TRBV28 and TRBJ2-7, with 10 nucleotides matching TRBD2. Germline CDR1 is MDHEN and CDR2 is SYDVKM. J lost 5 bases, V lost 2 bases, and 6 bases had no gene match. The CDR3 sequence is 15 residues long. In DNA form, the CDR3 reads TGTGCCAGCAGTTTACTGACTAGCGGGCGCGACGAGCAGTACTTC. It encodes CASSLLTSGRDEQYF.